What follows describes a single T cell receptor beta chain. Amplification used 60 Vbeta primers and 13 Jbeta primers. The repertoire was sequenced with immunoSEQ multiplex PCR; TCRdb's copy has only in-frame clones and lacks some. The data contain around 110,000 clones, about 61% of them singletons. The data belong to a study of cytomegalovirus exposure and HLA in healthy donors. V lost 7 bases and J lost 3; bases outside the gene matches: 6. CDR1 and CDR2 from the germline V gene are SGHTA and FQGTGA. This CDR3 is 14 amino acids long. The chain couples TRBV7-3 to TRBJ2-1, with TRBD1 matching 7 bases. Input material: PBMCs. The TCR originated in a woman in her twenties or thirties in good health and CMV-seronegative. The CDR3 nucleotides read TGTGCCAGCAACCCAGGGGGTGGCTACAATGAGCAGTTCTTC. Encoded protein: CASNPGGGYNEQFF.